This T cell receptor beta chain originates from a study of CXCR3-negative and CXCR3-positive naive CD8 T cells. Study-level findings and limits: Naive subsets displayed similar surface CD5, and TCR strength was inferred from TRB CDR3 properties. Both naive subsets, CXCR3-negative and CXCR3-positive, displayed similar TRBV-TRBJ usage, unlike memory cells. Naive cells with CXCR3 showed TRB CDR3s that were more hydrophobic than those in CXCR3-negative naive cells.

This CDR3 has 15 residues. Germline V gene sequence: CDR1 DFQATT, CDR2 SNEGSKA (reference sequence). Cells that were CD45RO-CCR7+CD27+CD95- constituted naive CD8+ T cells. 5' RACE with UMI labels generated the TRB cDNA libraries. TCRdb reprocessed the 5' RACE reads, with one entry per CDR3 protein and no DNA. The sample has some 130,000 distinct CDR3 sequences. Comments on this clonotype: Its antigen is unidentified.

This receptor was identified in a human donor in good health. Some clones in this sample may be carry-over from other donors' samples. Material: naive CXCR3+ CD8+ T cells from blood. Indicated subset: CD45RO-CCR7+CD27+CD95- naive CD8+ T cells expressing CXCR3 (TNR3+). The chain couples TRBV20-1 to TRBJ1-2. CDR3 sequence: CSARDLAGPNYGYTF.